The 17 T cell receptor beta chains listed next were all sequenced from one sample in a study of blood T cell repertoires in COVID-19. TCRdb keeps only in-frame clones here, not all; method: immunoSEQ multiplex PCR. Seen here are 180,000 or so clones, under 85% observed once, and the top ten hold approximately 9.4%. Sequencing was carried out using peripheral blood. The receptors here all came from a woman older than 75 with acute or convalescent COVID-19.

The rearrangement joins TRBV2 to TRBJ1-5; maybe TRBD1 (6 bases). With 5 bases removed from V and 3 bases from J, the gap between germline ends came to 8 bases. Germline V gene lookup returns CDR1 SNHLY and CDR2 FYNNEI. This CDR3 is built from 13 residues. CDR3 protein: CASSRDTNQPQHF. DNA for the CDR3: TGTGCCAGCAGTCGGGACACCAATCAGCCCCAGCATTTT.

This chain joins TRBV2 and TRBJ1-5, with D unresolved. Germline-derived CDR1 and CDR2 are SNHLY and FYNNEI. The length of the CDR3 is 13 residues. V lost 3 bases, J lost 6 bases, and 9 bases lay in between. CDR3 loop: CASSERGGQPQHF. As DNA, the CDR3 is TGTGCCAGCAGTGAGCGGGGAGGTCAGCCCCAGCATTTT.

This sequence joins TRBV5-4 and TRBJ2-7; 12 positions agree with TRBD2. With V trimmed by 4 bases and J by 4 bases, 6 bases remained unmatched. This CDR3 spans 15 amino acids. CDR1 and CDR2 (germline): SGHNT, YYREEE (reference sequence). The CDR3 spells CASSDGTSGYYEQYF. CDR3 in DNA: TGTGCCAGCAGCGACGGGACTAGCGGGTATTACGAGCAGTACTTC.

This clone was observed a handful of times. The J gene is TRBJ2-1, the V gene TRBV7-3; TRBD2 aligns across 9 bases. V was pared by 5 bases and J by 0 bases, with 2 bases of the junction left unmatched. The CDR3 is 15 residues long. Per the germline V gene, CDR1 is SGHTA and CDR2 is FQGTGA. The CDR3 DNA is TGTGCCAGCAGCGATAGCGGGAGCTCCTACAATGAGCAGTTCTTC. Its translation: CASSDSGSSYNEQFF.

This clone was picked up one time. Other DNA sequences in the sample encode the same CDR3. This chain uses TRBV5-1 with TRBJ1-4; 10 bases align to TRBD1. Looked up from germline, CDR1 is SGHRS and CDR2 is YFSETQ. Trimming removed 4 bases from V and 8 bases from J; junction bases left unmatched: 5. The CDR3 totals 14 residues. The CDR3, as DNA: TGCGCCAGCAGCCTAGGACAGGGGGGCGAAAAACTGTTTTTT. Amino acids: CASSLGQGGEKLFF.

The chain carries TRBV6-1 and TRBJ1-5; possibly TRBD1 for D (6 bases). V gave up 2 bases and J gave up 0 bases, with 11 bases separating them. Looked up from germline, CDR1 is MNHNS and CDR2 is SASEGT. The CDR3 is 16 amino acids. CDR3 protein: CASSERTANSNQPQHF. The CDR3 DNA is TGTGCCAGCAGTGAAAGGACAGCTAATAGCAATCAGCCCCAGCATTTT.

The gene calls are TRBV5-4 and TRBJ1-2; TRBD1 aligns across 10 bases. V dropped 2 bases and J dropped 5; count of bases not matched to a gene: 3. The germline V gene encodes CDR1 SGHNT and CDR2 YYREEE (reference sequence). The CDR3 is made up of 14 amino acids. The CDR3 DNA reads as TGTGCCAGCAGCTTACGGGACAGGGGATATGGCTACACCTTC. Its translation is CASSLRDRGYGYTF.

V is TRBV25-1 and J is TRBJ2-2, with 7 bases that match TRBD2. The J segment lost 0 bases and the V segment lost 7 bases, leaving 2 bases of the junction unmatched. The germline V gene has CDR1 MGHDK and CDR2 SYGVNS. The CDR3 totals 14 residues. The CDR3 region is CASKSGANTGELFF. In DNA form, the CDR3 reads TGTGCCAGCAAGAGCGGGGCGAACACCGGGGAGCTGTTTTTT.

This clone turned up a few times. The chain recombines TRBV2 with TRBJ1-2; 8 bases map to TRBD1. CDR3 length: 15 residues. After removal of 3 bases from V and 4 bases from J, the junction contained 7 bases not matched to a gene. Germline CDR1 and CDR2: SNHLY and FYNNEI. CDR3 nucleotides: TGTGCCAGCAGTGATAGTGGGGACAGGTTCTATGGCTACACCTTC. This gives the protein CASSDSGDRFYGYTF.

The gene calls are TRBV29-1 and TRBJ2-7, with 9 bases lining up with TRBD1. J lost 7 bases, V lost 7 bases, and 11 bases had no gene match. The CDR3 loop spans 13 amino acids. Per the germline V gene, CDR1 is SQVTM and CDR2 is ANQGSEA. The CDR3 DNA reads TGCAGCGCCGATTCGACAGGGGGTCAAGAGCAGTACTTC. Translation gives CSADSTGGQEQYF.

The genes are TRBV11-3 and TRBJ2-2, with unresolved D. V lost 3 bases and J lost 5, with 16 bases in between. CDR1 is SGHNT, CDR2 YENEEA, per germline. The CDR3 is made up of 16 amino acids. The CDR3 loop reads CASSFGSSSRTGELFF. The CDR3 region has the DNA TGTGCCAGCAGCTTCGGGTCCTCCTCGAGGACCGGGGAGCTGTTTTTT. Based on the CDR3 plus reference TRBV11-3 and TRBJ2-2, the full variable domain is EAGVVQSPRYKIIEKKQPVAFWCNPISGHNTLYWYLQNLGQGPELLIRYENEEAVDDSQLPKDRFSAERLKGVDSTLKIQPAELGDSAVYLCASSFGSSSRTGELFFGEGSRLTVL.

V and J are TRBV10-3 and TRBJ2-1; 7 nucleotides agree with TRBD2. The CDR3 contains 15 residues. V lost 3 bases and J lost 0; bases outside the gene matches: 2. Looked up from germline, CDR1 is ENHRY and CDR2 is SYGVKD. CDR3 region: CAISDTGGSYNEQFF. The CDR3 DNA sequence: TGTGCCATCAGTGATACGGGAGGCTCCTACAATGAGCAGTTCTTC.

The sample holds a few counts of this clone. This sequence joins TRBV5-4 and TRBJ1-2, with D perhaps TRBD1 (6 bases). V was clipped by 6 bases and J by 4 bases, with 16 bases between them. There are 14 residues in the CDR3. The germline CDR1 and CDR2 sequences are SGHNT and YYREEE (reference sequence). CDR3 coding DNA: TGTGCCAGCACGCCCCCAGGGGCGGCCTATGGCTACACCTTC. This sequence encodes CASTPPGAAYGYTF.

The CDR3 sequence: CASSPGTGRYNSPLHF. The DNA of the CDR3 is TGTGCCAGCAGCCCCGGGACAGGGAGGTATAATTCACCCCTCCACTTT. This chain connects TRBV5-6 to TRBJ1-6, with 9 bases that match TRBD1. This CDR3 has 16 residues. Looked up from germline, CDR1 is SGHDT and CDR2 is YYEEEE. Trimming took 4 bases from V and 4 from J; bases not matched to a gene: 6.

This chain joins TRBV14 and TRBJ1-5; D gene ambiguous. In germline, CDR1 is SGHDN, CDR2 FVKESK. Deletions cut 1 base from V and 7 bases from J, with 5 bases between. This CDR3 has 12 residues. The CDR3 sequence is CASSQGEQPQHF. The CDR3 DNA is TGTGCCAGCAGCCAAGGAGAGCAGCCCCAGCATTTT.

The CDR3 reads CASSEYNEQFF. Here the CDR3 DNA reads TGTGCCAGCAGTGAGTACAATGAGCAGTTCTTC. This chain uses TRBV7-8 with TRBJ2-1; unclear D gene. CDR3 length equals 11 residues. Trimming left V 6 bases short and J 4 bases short, with 4 bases between. Germline V lookup: CDR1 SGHVS, CDR2 FQNEAQ.

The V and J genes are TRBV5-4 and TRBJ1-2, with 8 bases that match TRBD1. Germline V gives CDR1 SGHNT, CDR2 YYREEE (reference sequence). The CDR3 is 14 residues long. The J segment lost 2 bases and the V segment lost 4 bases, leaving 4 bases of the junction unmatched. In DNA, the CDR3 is TGTGCCAGCAGCGCCCGACAGGGGAACTATGGCTACACCTTC. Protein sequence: CASSARQGNYGYTF.